The source of this T cell receptor beta chain is a study of T cells in Graves' hyperthyroidism and ophthalmopathy. General study findings and limits: Most thyroid clonotypes expanded above 0.001 were also detected in blood.

Using RNA transcripts as the source, TCR beta CDR3 regions were amplified. The HTBI primer set served for first-round RT-PCR of the TCR CDR3. One entry per CDR3 protein results from TCRdb running MiXCR on the multiplex PCR reads. The data contain 300,000 to 450,000 distinct CDR3 sequences, about 13% of them seen just once; the ten biggest clones take up around 20%. The CDR3 spans 13 residues. Trimming removed 2 bases from V and 4 bases from J, with 11 bases in between. Per germline, CDR1 DFQATT and CDR2 SNEGSKA (reference sequence). Orbital computed tomography, thyroid ultrasound, serum thyroxine and TRAb, and clinical symptoms together informed the diagnoses. Remarks on this clonotype: Its antigen is not known.

The TCR comes from a man aged 25-40 years with Graves' hyperthyroidism that later progressed to Graves' ophthalmopathy. The V gene is TRBV20-1, the J gene TRBJ1-2; D call uncertain. Input material: blood. As DNA, the CDR3 is TGCAGTGCTAGAAAAGGTCTGGCCTATGGCTACACCTTC. Translated: CSARKGLAYGYTF.